This T cell receptor (beta chain) was recorded in a study of blood T cell repertoires in COVID-19. The wider study: The United States, Italy and Spain were the sources of the acute and convalescent COVID-19 samples. The analysed material was cDNA or gDNA that came from T cells, B-cell-depleted T cells, or PBMCs.

Original analysis: Nucleated cell counts were estimated from reference gene primer amplification. Profiled with immunoSEQ multiplex PCR; TCRdb holds only in-frame clones, not every one. The V and J calls and the clone size are those of that table, but D and trimming were determined from the DNA. In the table there are about 280,000 clones, approximately 88% of which are singletons. The germline gives CDR1 MNHEY, CDR2 SVGAGI. V lost 5 bases to trimming and J lost 4 bases, with 14 bases between them. The CDR3 extends over 14 amino acids. The specimen was peripheral blood. The TCR was taken from a man between 18 and 35 years old with active or convalescent COVID-19. V usage is TRBV6-5 and J usage is TRBJ1-2; weak D call: TRBD1 (6 bases). CDR3 protein: CASSTSGHIYGYTF. CDR3 coding DNA: TGTGCCAGCAGTACCTCGGGACACATCTATGGCTACACCTTC.